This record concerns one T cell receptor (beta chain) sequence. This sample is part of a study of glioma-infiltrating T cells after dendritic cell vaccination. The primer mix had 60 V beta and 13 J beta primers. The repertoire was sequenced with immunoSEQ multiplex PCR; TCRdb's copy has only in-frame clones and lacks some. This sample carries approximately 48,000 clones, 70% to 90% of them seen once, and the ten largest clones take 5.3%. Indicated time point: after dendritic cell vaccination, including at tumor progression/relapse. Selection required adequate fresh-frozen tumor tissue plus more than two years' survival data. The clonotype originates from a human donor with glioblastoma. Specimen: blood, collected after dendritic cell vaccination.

The CDR3 here is CSVVGGLAGGKSYEQYF. CDR3 nucleotide sequence: TGCAGCGTTGTAGGCGGACTAGCGGGAGGGAAGTCCTACGAGCAGTACTTC. This rearrangement joins TRBV29-1 to TRBJ2-7; TRBD2 matches at 15 bases. This CDR3 is 17 amino acids long. Germline assignment: CDR1 SQVTM and CDR2 ANQGSEA. Germline trimming cut 4 bases from V and 1 base from J; bases unmatched to any gene: 8.